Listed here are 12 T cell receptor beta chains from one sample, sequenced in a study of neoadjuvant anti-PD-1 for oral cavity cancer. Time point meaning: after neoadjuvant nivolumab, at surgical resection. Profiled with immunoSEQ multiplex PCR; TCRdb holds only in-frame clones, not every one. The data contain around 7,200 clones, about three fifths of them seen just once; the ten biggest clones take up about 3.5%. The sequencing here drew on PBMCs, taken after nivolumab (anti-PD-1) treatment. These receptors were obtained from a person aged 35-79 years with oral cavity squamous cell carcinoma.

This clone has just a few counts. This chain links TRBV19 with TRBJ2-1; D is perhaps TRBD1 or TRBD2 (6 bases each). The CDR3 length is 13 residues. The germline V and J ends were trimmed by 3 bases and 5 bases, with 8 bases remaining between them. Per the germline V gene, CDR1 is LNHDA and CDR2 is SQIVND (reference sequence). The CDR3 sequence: CASSIGGHNEQFF. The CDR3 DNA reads TGTGCCAGTAGTATTGGGGGGCACAATGAGCAGTTCTTC. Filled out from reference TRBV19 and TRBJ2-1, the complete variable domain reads DGGITQSPKYLFRKEGQNVTLSCEQNLNHDAMYWYRQDPGQGLRLIYYSQIVNDFQKGDIAEGYSVSREKKESFPLTVTSAQKNPTAFYLCASSIGGHNEQFFGPGTRLTVL.

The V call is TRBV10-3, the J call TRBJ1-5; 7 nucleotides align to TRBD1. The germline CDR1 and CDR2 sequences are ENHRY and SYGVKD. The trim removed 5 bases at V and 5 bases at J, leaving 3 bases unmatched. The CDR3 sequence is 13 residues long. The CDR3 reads CAISPDRDQPQHF. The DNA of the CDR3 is TGTGCCATCAGTCCCGACAGGGATCAGCCCCAGCATTTT.

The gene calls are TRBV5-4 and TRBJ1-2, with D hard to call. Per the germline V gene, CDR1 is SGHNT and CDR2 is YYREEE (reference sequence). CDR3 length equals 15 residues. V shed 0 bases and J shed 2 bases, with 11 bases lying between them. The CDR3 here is CASSLAVGRNYGYTF. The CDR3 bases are TGTGCCAGCAGCTTGGCCGTGGGCAGGAACTATGGCTACACCTTC. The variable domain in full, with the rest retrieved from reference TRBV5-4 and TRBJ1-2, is ETGVTQSPTHLIKTRGQQVTLRCSSQSGHNTVSWYQQALGQGPQFIFQYYREEENGRGNFPPRFSGLQFPNYSSELNVNALELDDSALYLCASSLAVGRNYGYTFGSGTRLTVV.

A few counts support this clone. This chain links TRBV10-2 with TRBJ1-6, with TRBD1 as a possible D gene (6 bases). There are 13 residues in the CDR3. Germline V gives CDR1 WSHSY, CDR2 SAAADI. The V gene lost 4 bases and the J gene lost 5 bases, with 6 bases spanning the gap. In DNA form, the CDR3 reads TGCGCCAGCAGTGGGACAGATAATTCACCCCTCCACTTT. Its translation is CASSGTDNSPLHF.

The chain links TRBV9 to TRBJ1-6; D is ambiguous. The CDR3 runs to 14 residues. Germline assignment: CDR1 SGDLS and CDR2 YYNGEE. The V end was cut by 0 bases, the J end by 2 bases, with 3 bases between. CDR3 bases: TGTGCCAGCAGCGTAGGGACCTATAATTCACCCCTCCACTTT. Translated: CASSVGTYNSPLHF.

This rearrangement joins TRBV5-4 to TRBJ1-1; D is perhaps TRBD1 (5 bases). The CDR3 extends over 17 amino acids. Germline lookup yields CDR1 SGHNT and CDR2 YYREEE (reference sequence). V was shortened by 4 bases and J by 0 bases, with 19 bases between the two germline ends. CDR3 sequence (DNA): TGTGCCAGCAGCCGCGGGTGGGGGATTTCAATGAACACTGAAGCTTTCTTT. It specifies CASSRGWGISMNTEAFF.

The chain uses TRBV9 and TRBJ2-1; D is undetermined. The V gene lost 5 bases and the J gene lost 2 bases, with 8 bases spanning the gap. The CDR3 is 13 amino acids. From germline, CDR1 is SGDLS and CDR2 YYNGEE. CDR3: CASSARTYNEQFF. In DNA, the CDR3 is TGTGCCAGCAGTGCCCGAACCTACAATGAGCAGTTCTTC. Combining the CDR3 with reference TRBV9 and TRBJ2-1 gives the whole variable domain DSGVTQTPKHLITATGQRVTLRCSPRSGDLSVYWYQQSLDQGLQFLIQYYNGEERAKGNILERFSAQQFPDLHSELNLSSLELGDSALYFCASSARTYNEQFFGPGTRLTVL.

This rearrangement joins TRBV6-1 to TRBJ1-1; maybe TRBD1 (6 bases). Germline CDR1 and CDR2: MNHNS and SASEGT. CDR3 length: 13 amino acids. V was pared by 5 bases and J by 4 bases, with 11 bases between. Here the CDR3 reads CASSSAGATEAFF. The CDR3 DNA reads TGTGCCAGCAGTTCCGCAGGGGCCACTGAAGCTTTCTTT.

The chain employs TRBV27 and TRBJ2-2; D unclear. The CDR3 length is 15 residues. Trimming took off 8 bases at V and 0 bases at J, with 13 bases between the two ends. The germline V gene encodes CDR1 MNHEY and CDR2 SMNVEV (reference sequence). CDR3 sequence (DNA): TGTGCCAGCGGAAGAGGACGGACGAACACCGGGGAGCTGTTTTTT. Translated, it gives CASGRGRTNTGELFF.

CDR3 sequence reads: CASSLLGANTGELFF. CDR3 in DNA: TGTGCCAGCAGCTTATTGGGGGCGAACACCGGGGAGCTGTTTTTT. V is TRBV7-2 and J is TRBJ2-2; possibly TRBD1 or TRBD2 for D (5 bases each). The germline V gene has CDR1 SGHTA and CDR2 FQGNSA. The CDR3 is 15 amino acids. With 2 bases removed from V and 0 bases from J, the gap between germline ends came to 7 bases.

The CDR3 nucleotides read TGCGCCAGCAGCCTTTGGAGGTACCTCGGAGATACGCAGTATTTT. This translates into CASSLWRYLGDTQYF. The V call is TRBV4-3, the J call TRBJ2-3; D is perhaps TRBD2 (5 bases). This CDR3 comprises 15 residues. The ends were cut back, 4 bases at V and 5 bases at J, with 16 bases in the middle. CDR1 is LGHNA, CDR2 YSLEER, per germline.

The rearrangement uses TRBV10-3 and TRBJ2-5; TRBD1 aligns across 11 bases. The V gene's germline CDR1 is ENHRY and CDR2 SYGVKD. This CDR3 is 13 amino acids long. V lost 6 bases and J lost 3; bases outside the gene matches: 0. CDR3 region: CAIRGQGEETQYF. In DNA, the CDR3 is TGTGCCATCAGGGGACAGGGGGAAGAGACCCAGTACTTC.